This is a list of T cell receptor beta chains from one sample in a study of blood T cell repertoires in COVID-19. This table comes from immunoSEQ multiplex PCR, and its TCRdb copy is limited to in-frame clones, with some not included. Of 150,000 to 200,000 clones listed, 79% are singletons. Sequenced: peripheral blood. Source of these receptors: a woman aged 60-70 years with COVID-19, enrolled during active disease. The CDR3 runs from the conserved cysteine through the conserved F or W. The D gene is left open where the match is weak. Not every row has a clone size; where given, it reads once, few, many or a size class.

size: once; V: TRBV18; D: TRBD2; J: TRBJ2-1; DNA: TGTGCCAGCTCACCACTTTGGACTAGAGGGTACAATGAGCAGTTCTTC; CDR3: CASSPLWTRGYNEQFF
size: NA; V: TRBV28; D: TRBD1; J: TRBJ1-5; DNA: TGTGCCAGCAGTTTTCGTACAGGGGGCTTAAGTCAGCCCCAGCATTTT; CDR3: CASSFRTGGLSQPQHF
size: few; V: TRBV18; D: TRBD1; J: TRBJ1-1; DNA: TGTGCCAGCTCACCTATGGGACAGGGGCGGACTGAAGCTTTCTTT; CDR3: CASSPMGQGRTEAFF
size: NA; V: TRBV9; D: TRBD2; J: TRBJ2-5; DNA: TGTGCCAGCAGCCCGCGGGAGGGTCGGGAGACCCAGTACTTC; CDR3: CASSPREGRETQYF
size: NA; V: TRBV30; D: TRBD2; J: TRBJ2-2; DNA: TGTGCCACAGGAGCGGGGGGAAACACCGGGGAGCTGTTTTTT; CDR3: CATGAGGNTGELFF
size: NA; V: TRBV18; D: NA; J: TRBJ1-1; DNA: TGTGCCAGCTCACCTGCGGGGCCGAACACTGAAGCTTTCTTT; CDR3: CASSPAGPNTEAFF
size: NA; V: TRBV5-5; D: TRBD1; J: TRBJ1-4; DNA: TGTGCCAGCAGCTTCAGTAACAGGGGGTACGAAAAACTGTTTTTT; CDR3: CASSFSNRGYEKLFF
size: NA; V: TRBV19; D: TRBD1; J: TRBJ1-6; DNA: TGTGCCAGTAGGGACAGGGGATCGGATAATTCACCCCTCCACTTT; CDR3: CASRDRGSDNSPLHF
size: NA; V: TRBV11-3; D: TRBD1; J: TRBJ2-5; DNA: TGTGCCAGCAGCAAGGGGGGGGGACAGGGTGAGACCCAGTACTTC; CDR3: CASSKGGGQGETQYF
size: NA; V: TRBV10-3; D: TRBD2; J: TRBJ2-1; DNA: TGTGCCATCAGTGAGTCGACTGGACTAGGGGCCTACAATGAGCAGTTCTTC; CDR3: CAISESTGLGAYNEQFF
size: NA; V: TRBV19; D: TRBD2; J: TRBJ2-1; DNA: TGTGCCAGTAGTTTGAACCGGTTTAGCGGGGGCCAGATCTACAATGAGCAGTTCTTC; CDR3: CASSLNRFSGGQIYNEQFF
size: NA; V: TRBV2; D: NA; J: TRBJ1-4; DNA: TGTGCCAGCAGTGAGAGGTGGTCTGTGGAAAAACTGTTTTTT; CDR3: CASSERWSVEKLFF
size: NA; V: TRBV18; D: TRBD1; J: TRBJ1-1; DNA: TGTGCCAGCTCACCCGGGACAGGGGTTATTAAAACTGAAGCTTTCTTT; CDR3: CASSPGTGVIKTEAFF
size: NA; V: TRBV7-2; D: TRBD2; J: TRBJ2-3; DNA: TGTGCCAGCAGCTATAGCGGGAGTGGCTCAGATACGCAGTATTTT; CDR3: CASSYSGSGSDTQYF
size: NA; V: TRBV4-1; D: TRBD1; J: TRBJ1-1; DNA: TGCGCCAGCAGCCCCACTCAGGACAGGGTGAGGGAGGCTTTCTTT; CDR3: CASSPTQDRVREAFF
size: once; V: TRBV19; D: NA; J: TRBJ2-1; DNA: TGTGCCAGTAGTATCCGGATGGACAGCAATGAGCAGTTCTTC; CDR3: CASSIRMDSNEQFF
size: NA; V: TRBV6-5; D: TRBD1; J: TRBJ2-1; DNA: TGTGCCAGCAGTTCGGACAGGGACAATGAGCAGTTCTTC; CDR3: CASSSDRDNEQFF
size: NA; V: TRBV2; D: TRBD2; J: TRBJ2-5; DNA: TGTGCCAGCAGTGCCGGACTAGCGGGGGTACAAGAGACCCAGTACTTC; CDR3: CASSAGLAGVQETQYF
size: few; V: TRBV30; D: TRBD2; J: TRBJ2-7; DNA: TGTGCCTGGAGTGCGGGGGGTACGTACGAGCAGTACTTC; CDR3: CAWSAGGTYEQYF
size: many; V: TRBV9; D: TRBD2; J: TRBJ2-7; DNA: TGTGCCAGCAGCGTGGGAGCGGGAGATCTTACCGAGCAGTACTTC; CDR3: CASSVGAGDLTEQYF
size: once; V: TRBV25-1; D: TRBD2; J: TRBJ2-6; DNA: TGTGCCAGCAGTGAAGGGGGGACTAGGACTGGGGCCAACGTCCTGACTTTC; CDR3: CASSEGGTRTGANVLTF
size: NA; V: TRBV6-2/TRBV6-3; D: NA; J: TRBJ2-1; DNA: TGTGCCAGCAGTAGGACGGGGGAGCAGTTCTTC; CDR3: CASSRTGEQFF
size: NA; V: TRBV5-6; D: TRBD2; J: TRBJ2-5; DNA: TGTGCCAGCAGCACTGGACTAGTGAGGGGAGAGACCCAGTACTTC; CDR3: CASSTGLVRGETQYF
size: many; V: TRBV5-1; D: NA; J: TRBJ2-6; DNA: TGCGCCAGCAGCTTGTACGGACGGGACTCTGGGGCCAACGTCCTGACTTTC; CDR3: CASSLYGRDSGANVLTF
size: NA; V: TRBV7-2; D: TRBD1; J: TRBJ2-2; DNA: TGTGCCAGCAGCCCCTCCTTGGCAGGGGGCATGACCGGGGAGCTGTTTTTT; CDR3: CASSPSLAGGMTGELFF
size: once; V: TRBV5-1; D: NA; J: TRBJ1-4; DNA: TGCGCCAGCAGCTGGGGGGTCCCAACCAATGAAAAACTGTTTTTT; CDR3: CASSWGVPTNEKLFF
size: NA; V: TRBV9; D: TRBD1; J: TRBJ2-3; DNA: TGTGCCAGCAGCATCAACCGGGACAGGGATTACACAGATACGCAGTATTTT; CDR3: CASSINRDRDYTDTQYF